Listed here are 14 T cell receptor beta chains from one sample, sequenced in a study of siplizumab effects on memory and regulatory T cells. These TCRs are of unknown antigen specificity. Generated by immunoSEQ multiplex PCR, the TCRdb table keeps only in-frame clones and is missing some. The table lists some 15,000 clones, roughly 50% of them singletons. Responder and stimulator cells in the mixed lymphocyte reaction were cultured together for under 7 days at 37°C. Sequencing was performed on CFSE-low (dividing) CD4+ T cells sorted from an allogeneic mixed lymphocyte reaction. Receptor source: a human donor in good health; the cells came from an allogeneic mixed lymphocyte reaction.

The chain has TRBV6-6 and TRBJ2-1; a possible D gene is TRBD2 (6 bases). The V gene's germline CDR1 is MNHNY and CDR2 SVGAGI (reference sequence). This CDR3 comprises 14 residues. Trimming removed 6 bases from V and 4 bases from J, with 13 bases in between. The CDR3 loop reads CASRRGLSYNEQFF. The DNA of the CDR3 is TGTGCCAGCAGACGGGGACTTTCATACAATGAGCAGTTCTTC.

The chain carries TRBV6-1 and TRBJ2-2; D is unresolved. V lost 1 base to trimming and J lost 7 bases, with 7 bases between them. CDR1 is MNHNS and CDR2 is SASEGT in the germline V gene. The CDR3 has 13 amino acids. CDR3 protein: CASSEGGLGELFF. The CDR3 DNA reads TGTGCCAGCAGTGAAGGAGGTCTCGGGGAGCTGTTTTTT.

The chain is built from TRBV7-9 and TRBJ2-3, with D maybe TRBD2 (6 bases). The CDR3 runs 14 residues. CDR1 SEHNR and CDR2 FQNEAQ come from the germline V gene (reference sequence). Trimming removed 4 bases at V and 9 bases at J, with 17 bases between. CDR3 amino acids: CASSWGPQGRTQYF. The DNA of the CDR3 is TGTGCCAGCAGCTGGGGACCTCAAGGGAGGACGCAGTATTTT.

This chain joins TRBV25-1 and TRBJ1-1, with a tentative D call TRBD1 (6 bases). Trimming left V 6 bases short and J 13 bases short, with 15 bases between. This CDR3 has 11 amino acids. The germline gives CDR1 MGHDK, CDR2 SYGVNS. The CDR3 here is CASRGNRVDFF. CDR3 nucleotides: TGTGCCAGCAGGGGAAACAGGGTTGATTTCTTT.

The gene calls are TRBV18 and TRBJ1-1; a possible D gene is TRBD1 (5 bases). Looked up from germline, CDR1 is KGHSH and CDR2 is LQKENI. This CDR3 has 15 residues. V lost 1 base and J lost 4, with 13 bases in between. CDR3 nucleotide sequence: TGTGCCAGCTCACCACAGAAGGCAGGGATCACTGAAGCTTTCTTT. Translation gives CASSPQKAGITEAFF.

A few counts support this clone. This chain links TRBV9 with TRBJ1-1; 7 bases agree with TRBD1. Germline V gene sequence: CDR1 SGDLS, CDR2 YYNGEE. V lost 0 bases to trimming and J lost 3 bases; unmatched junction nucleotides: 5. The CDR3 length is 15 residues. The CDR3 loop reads CASSVVNRGYTEAFF. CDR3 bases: TGTGCCAGCAGCGTAGTTAACAGGGGATACACTGAAGCTTTCTTT.

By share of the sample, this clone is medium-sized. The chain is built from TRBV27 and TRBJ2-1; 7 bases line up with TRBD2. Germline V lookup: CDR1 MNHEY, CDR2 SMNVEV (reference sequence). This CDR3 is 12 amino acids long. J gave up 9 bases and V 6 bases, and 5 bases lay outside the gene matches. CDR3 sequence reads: CASSHGGSEQFF. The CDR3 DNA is TGTGCCAGCAGCCACGGGGGGAGTGAGCAGTTCTTC.

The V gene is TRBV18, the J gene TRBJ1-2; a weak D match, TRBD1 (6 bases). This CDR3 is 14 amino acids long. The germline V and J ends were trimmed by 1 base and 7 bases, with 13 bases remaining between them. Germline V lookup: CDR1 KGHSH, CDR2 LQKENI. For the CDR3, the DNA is TGTGCCAGCTCACCACAAACAGGGCTGGCTGGCTACACCTTC. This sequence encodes CASSPQTGLAGYTF.

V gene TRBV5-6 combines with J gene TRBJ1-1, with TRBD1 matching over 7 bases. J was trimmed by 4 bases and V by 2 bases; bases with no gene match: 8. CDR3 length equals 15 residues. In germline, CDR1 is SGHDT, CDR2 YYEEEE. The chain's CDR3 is CASSFQGGPGTEAFF. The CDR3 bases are TGTGCCAGCAGCTTTCAAGGGGGCCCCGGCACTGAAGCTTTCTTT.

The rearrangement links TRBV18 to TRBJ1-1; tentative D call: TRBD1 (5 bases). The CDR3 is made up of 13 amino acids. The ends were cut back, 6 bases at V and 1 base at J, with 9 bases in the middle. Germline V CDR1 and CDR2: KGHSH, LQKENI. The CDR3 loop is CASSADRNTEAFF. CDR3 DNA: TGTGCCAGCTCCGCAGACAGGAACACTGAAGCTTTCTTT.

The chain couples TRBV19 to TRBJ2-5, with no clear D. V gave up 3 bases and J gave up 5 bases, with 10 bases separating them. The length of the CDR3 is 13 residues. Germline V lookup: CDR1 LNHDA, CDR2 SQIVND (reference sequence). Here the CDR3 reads CASSIRARETQYF. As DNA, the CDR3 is TGTGCCAGTAGTATTAGGGCGAGGGAGACCCAGTACTTC.

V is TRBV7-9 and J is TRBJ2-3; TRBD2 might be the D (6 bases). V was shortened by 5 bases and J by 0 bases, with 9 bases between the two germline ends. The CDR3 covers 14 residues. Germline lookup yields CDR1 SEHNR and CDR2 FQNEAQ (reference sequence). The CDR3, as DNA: TGTGCCAGCAGCCCCGGGACTAGCACAGATACGCAGTATTTT. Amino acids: CASSPGTSTDTQYF.

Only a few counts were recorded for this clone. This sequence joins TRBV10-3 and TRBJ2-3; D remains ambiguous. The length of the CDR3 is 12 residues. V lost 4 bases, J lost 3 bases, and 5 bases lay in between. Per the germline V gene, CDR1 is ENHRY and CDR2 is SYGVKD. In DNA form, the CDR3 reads TGTGCCATCAGTGGAAGTACAGATACGCAGTATTTT. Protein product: CAISGSTDTQYF.

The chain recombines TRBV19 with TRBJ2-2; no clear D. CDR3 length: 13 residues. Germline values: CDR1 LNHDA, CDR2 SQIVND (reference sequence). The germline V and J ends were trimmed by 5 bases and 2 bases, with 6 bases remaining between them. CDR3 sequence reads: CASSYRNTGELFF. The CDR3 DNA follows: TGTGCCAGTAGTTATCGAAACACCGGGGAGCTGTTTTTT.